This is a list of T cell receptor beta chains from one sample in a study of T cell repertoires in cytomegalovirus infection. Their cognate antigens are unknown. Each CDR3 protein is one row after TCRdb ran MiXCR on the reads. The table has 900,000 to 950,000 distinct CDR3 sequences, about a third seen once; the top ten hold roughly an eighth. The sample here was cultured CD8+ T cells from PBMCs, taken from culture after CMV antigen stimulation. The receptor source for this set is a human donor in good health (CMV status not recorded). Some clones in this sample may be carry-over from other donors' samples. Both conserved end residues are part of each CDR3. Fields, in order: D gene, V gene, J gene, clone size, CDR3 DNA, CDR3 protein. A D gene is named only where the DNA matches it firmly. Rows give clone size only sometimes, using once, few, many, or a class for an expanded clone.

d_call: NA
v_call: TRBV7-9
j_call: TRBJ2-1
clone_size: many
cdr3_nt: TGTGCCAGCAGCCCCAGAAGGTACAATGAGCAGTTCTTC
cdr3_aa: CASSPRRYNEQFF

d_call: NA
v_call: TRBV9
j_call: TRBJ1-2
clone_size: NA
cdr3_nt: TGTGCCAGCAGCCCTCAGGGCAGGGGATCTGATGGCTACACCTTC
cdr3_aa: CASSPQGRGSDGYTF

d_call: TRBD1
v_call: TRBV19
j_call: TRBJ1-1
clone_size: NA
cdr3_nt: TGTGCCAGTAGTGCCAGACAGGGGCGGAACACTGAAGCTTTCTTT
cdr3_aa: CASSARQGRNTEAFF

d_call: NA
v_call: TRBV7-8
j_call: TRBJ2-3
clone_size: NA
cdr3_nt: TGTGCCAGCAGCTGGGCAGCGGTTAGCACAGATACGCAGTATTTT
cdr3_aa: CASSWAAVSTDTQYF

d_call: NA
v_call: TRBV7-9
j_call: TRBJ1-1
clone_size: few
cdr3_nt: TGTGCCAGCAGCTCCGGGTCCGACACTGAAGCTTTCTTT
cdr3_aa: CASSSGSDTEAFF

d_call: TRBD2
v_call: TRBV19
j_call: TRBJ2-1
clone_size: NA
cdr3_nt: TGTGCCAGCTCGGGACTAATTGAGCAGTTCTTC
cdr3_aa: CASSGLIEQFF

d_call: NA
v_call: TRBV4-1
j_call: TRBJ2-6
clone_size: few
cdr3_nt: TGCGCCAGCAGCCATGAGGTCGCCTTGGCTGGGGCCAACGTCCTGACTTTC
cdr3_aa: CASSHEVALAGANVLTF

d_call: TRBD1
v_call: TRBV7-9
j_call: TRBJ2-1
clone_size: many
cdr3_nt: TGTGCCAGCAGTGTGACAGGGGGTTCCTACAATGAGCAGTTCTTC
cdr3_aa: CASSVTGGSYNEQFF

d_call: TRBD2
v_call: TRBV6-6
j_call: TRBJ2-7
clone_size: few
cdr3_nt: TGTGCCAGCAGTTACACCGCTAGCGGCGACCTGAACGAGCAGTACTTC
cdr3_aa: CASSYTASGDLNEQYF

d_call: NA
v_call: TRBV4-1
j_call: TRBJ2-7
clone_size: few
cdr3_nt: TGCGCCAGCGCGGCAGGGGATATGTCTGGAAGTTTGTCCTACGAGCAGTACTTC
cdr3_aa: CASAAGDMSGSLSYEQYF

d_call: NA
v_call: TRBV27
j_call: TRBJ1-2
clone_size: few
cdr3_nt: TGTGCCAGCAGTCCCCTGGGGGTGGGCTCTTACACCTTC
cdr3_aa: CASSPLGVGSYTF

d_call: TRBD2
v_call: TRBV7-6
j_call: TRBJ2-7
clone_size: NA
cdr3_nt: TGTGCCAGCACCCCTAGCGGGACCCTGGAGCAGTACTTC
cdr3_aa: CASTPSGTLEQYF

d_call: TRBD1
v_call: TRBV7-8
j_call: TRBJ1-1
clone_size: many
cdr3_nt: TGTGCCAGCAGTCTTGGGACAGGGGTGAACACTGAAGCTTTCTTT
cdr3_aa: CASSLGTGVNTEAFF

d_call: NA
v_call: TRBV5-5
j_call: TRBJ2-1
clone_size: few
cdr3_nt: TGTGCCAGCAGCTTGGATTTGGGGGCAGGGGAGCAGTTCTTC
cdr3_aa: CASSLDLGAGEQFF

d_call: NA
v_call: TRBV10-3
j_call: TRBJ2-7
clone_size: NA
cdr3_nt: TGTGCCATCAGTGAGTCTGCGGCAATAAGTGGGTACGAGCAGTACTTC
cdr3_aa: CAISESAAISGYEQYF

d_call: TRBD1
v_call: TRBV6-6
j_call: TRBJ2-6
clone_size: few
cdr3_nt: TGTGCCAGCAGTCCCCAGGGACAGGGCGTGCTCGGGGCCAACGTCCTGACTTTC
cdr3_aa: CASSPQGQGVLGANVLTF

d_call: NA
v_call: TRBV5-5
j_call: TRBJ1-1
clone_size: NA
cdr3_nt: TGTGCCAGCAGCGTGGGGATTGAAGCTTTCTTT
cdr3_aa: CASSVGIEAFF

d_call: TRBD1
v_call: TRBV6-5
j_call: TRBJ1-5
clone_size: NA
cdr3_nt: TGTGCCAGCGGTCAGACCTGGACAGGCCTCAATCAGCCCCAGCATTTT
cdr3_aa: CASGQTWTGLNQPQHF

d_call: NA
v_call: TRBV24-1
j_call: TRBJ2-3
clone_size: NA
cdr3_nt: TGTGCCACCAGTGGATGGGATAATACGCAGTATTTT
cdr3_aa: CATSGWDNTQYF

d_call: TRBD2
v_call: TRBV4-1
j_call: TRBJ2-1
clone_size: NA
cdr3_nt: TGCGCCAGCAGCCAACGGACTAGCGGGGGGGATGAGCAGTTCTTC
cdr3_aa: CASSQRTSGGDEQFF

d_call: TRBD1
v_call: TRBV12-3/TRBV12-4
j_call: TRBJ1-3
clone_size: NA
cdr3_nt: TGTGCCAGCAAAGGACAGGGAAGAAACACCATATATTTT
cdr3_aa: CASKGQGRNTIYF

d_call: TRBD1
v_call: TRBV10-3
j_call: TRBJ1-5
clone_size: few
cdr3_nt: TGTGCCATCAGTGAGTCGACAGGGTCTCAGCCCCAGCATTTT
cdr3_aa: CAISESTGSQPQHF

d_call: TRBD1
v_call: TRBV19
j_call: TRBJ1-6
clone_size: few
cdr3_nt: TGTGCCAGTAGGGACAGGGGTTCGGGCGGGCCCTTTTCACCCCTCCACTTT
cdr3_aa: CASRDRGSGGPFSPLHF

d_call: NA
v_call: TRBV5-1
j_call: TRBJ2-1
clone_size: NA
cdr3_nt: TGCGCCAGCAGCTTGGCTGGACCCTTTAATGAGCAGTTCTTC
cdr3_aa: CASSLAGPFNEQFF

d_call: NA
v_call: TRBV7-9
j_call: TRBJ2-7
clone_size: few
cdr3_nt: TGTGCCAGCAGCTTAACGCAAACCTACGAGCAGTACTTC
cdr3_aa: CASSLTQTYEQYF

d_call: NA
v_call: TRBV7-8
j_call: TRBJ2-1
clone_size: NA
cdr3_nt: TGTGCCAGCAGCTTAGTCGGCCACGGGCGGGATGAGCAGTTCTTC
cdr3_aa: CASSLVGHGRDEQFF

d_call: TRBD2
v_call: TRBV7-6
j_call: TRBJ2-2
clone_size: many
cdr3_nt: TGTGCCAGCAGCTCCCGACTAGCGGGTTCCGGGGAGCTGTTTTTT
cdr3_aa: CASSSRLAGSGELFF

d_call: TRBD1
v_call: TRBV7-2
j_call: TRBJ1-1
clone_size: medium-sized
cdr3_nt: TGTGCCAGCAGCCCCTTCCTCCGGGACAGGGTATCTGAAGCTTTCTTT
cdr3_aa: CASSPFLRDRVSEAFF

d_call: NA
v_call: TRBV7-3
j_call: TRBJ2-5
clone_size: many
cdr3_nt: TGTGCCAGCAGCTTAGCGGGTCCCCAGGTGGAAGAGACCCAGTACTTC
cdr3_aa: CASSLAGPQVEETQYF

d_call: NA
v_call: TRBV3-1
j_call: TRBJ1-1
clone_size: NA
cdr3_nt: TGTGCCAGCATTGGGGGTAGCGGAGCTTTCTTT
cdr3_aa: CASIGGSGAFF

d_call: TRBD1
v_call: TRBV27
j_call: TRBJ1-2
clone_size: NA
cdr3_nt: TGTGCCAGCACCCCCTTGGACAGGGGACCCGATGGCTACACCTTC
cdr3_aa: CASTPLDRGPDGYTF

d_call: TRBD1
v_call: TRBV7-2
j_call: TRBJ2-1
clone_size: many
cdr3_nt: TGTGCCAGCAGCTTTGGACAGGGGACCCTCCGTGAGCAGTTCTTC
cdr3_aa: CASSFGQGTLREQFF

d_call: NA
v_call: TRBV20-1
j_call: TRBJ2-6
clone_size: few
cdr3_nt: TGCAGTGCTCCCCTTAAGGACAGAAACTCTGGGGCCAACGTCCTGACTTTC
cdr3_aa: CSAPLKDRNSGANVLTF

d_call: NA
v_call: TRBV15
j_call: TRBJ2-3
clone_size: NA
cdr3_nt: TGTGCCACCAGCAGTAAGAGAGGACATACGCAGTATTTT
cdr3_aa: CATSSKRGHTQYF

d_call: TRBD1
v_call: TRBV6-6
j_call: TRBJ2-7
clone_size: NA
cdr3_nt: TGTGCCACCCGGGACAGCGAAACCTACGAGCAGTACTTC
cdr3_aa: CATRDSETYEQYF

d_call: TRBD1
v_call: TRBV10-2
j_call: TRBJ2-1
clone_size: NA
cdr3_nt: TGCGCCAGCACTCAGGAGACAGGGACCTTCAATGAGCAGTTCTTC
cdr3_aa: CASTQETGTFNEQFF

d_call: NA
v_call: TRBV11-3
j_call: TRBJ2-1
clone_size: NA
cdr3_nt: TGTGCCAGCAGCCGACGACAGGACCTTTACAATGAGCAGTTCTTC
cdr3_aa: CASSRRQDLYNEQFF

d_call: TRBD2
v_call: TRBV5-1
j_call: TRBJ2-1
clone_size: NA
cdr3_nt: TGCGCCAGCAGCTTGCCGGGGGGAATTGGAAATGAGCAGTTCTTC
cdr3_aa: CASSLPGGIGNEQFF

d_call: NA
v_call: TRBV7-2
j_call: TRBJ1-2
clone_size: NA
cdr3_nt: TGTGCCAGCAGCTTTGAGGGGAATGGCTACACCTTC
cdr3_aa: CASSFEGNGYTF

d_call: NA
v_call: TRBV29-1
j_call: TRBJ2-7
clone_size: NA
cdr3_nt: TGCAGCGTTGACCTCTCCTACGAGCAGTACTTC
cdr3_aa: CSVDLSYEQYF

d_call: NA
v_call: TRBV7-8
j_call: TRBJ2-3
clone_size: many
cdr3_nt: TGTGCCATCCTCCTCGCGGGGATACGAGATACGCAGTATTTT
cdr3_aa: CAILLAGIRDTQYF

d_call: TRBD2
v_call: TRBV7-9
j_call: TRBJ2-3
clone_size: NA
cdr3_nt: TGTGCCAGCAGCTTAAGTCCAGCGGGGGGGCAAACTGAAACAGATACGCAGTATTTT
cdr3_aa: CASSLSPAGGQTETDTQYF

d_call: TRBD2
v_call: TRBV25-1
j_call: TRBJ2-7
clone_size: NA
cdr3_nt: TGTGCCAGCAGTGGATCCTCCGGGACTAGCAGCCACGAGCAGTACTTC
cdr3_aa: CASSGSSGTSSHEQYF

d_call: NA
v_call: TRBV12-3/TRBV12-4
j_call: TRBJ1-2
clone_size: few
cdr3_nt: NA
cdr3_aa: CASSTSANSYYGYTF

d_call: NA
v_call: TRBV20-1
j_call: TRBJ2-1
clone_size: NA
cdr3_nt: TGCAGTGTACAGGGCTATGAGCAGTTCTTC
cdr3_aa: CSVQGYEQFF

d_call: NA
v_call: TRBV7-8
j_call: TRBJ1-1
clone_size: many
cdr3_nt: TGTGCCAGCAGCCCCGGCCAGACAGGGAACACTGAAGCTTTCTTT
cdr3_aa: CASSPGQTGNTEAFF

d_call: NA
v_call: TRBV7-6
j_call: TRBJ2-7
clone_size: many
cdr3_nt: TGTGCCAGCAGCTTTGGGACCAACTACGAGCAGTACTTC
cdr3_aa: CASSFGTNYEQYF

d_call: NA
v_call: TRBV4-1
j_call: TRBJ1-4
clone_size: NA
cdr3_nt: TGCGCCAGCAGCCAAGATATGGGGTTAGGACTGTTTTTT
cdr3_aa: CASSQDMGLGLFF

d_call: NA
v_call: TRBV6-5
j_call: TRBJ2-2
clone_size: NA
cdr3_nt: TGTGCCAGCAGTTCCGGACGGCCCGCGAACACCGGGGAGCTGTTTTTT
cdr3_aa: CASSSGRPANTGELFF